This TCR beta chain stems from a study of T cells after yellow fever vaccination. At the level of the study: With SMART-Seq v4 Ultra Low Input, the fractions containing low cell numbers were prepared.

The CDR3 is 14 amino acids. CDR1 KGHDR and CDR2 SFDVKD come from the germline V gene. Unmatched junction bases numbered 3, after V lost 0 bases and J lost 8 bases. Regarding the study as a whole: High-abundance clonotypes from the bulk population could contaminate FACS-sorted repertoires. Just a small share of clonotypes turned up in the CD4 compartment as well as the CD8 compartment.

By 5'RACE template switching, TCR cDNA was produced, with a universal primer site and UMIs added in the process. TCRdb re-called the 5' RACE reads with MiXCR, one entry per CDR3 protein. The sample lists just under 85,000 distinct CDR3 sequences, about an eighth seen once, with roughly 24% in the top ten. This chain uses TRBV24-1 with TRBJ2-1, with 7 nucleotides matching TRBD1. The sequence was collected from a man between 18 and 29 years old who received the YFV17D yellow fever vaccine. The sequences come from CD8+ T cells not binding an NS4B(214-222) dextramer, sorted from PBMCs, collected around 3 weeks after the first yellow fever vaccination. This CDR3 reads CATSDLRDSHEQFF. CDR3 DNA: TGTGCCACCAGTGATTTGCGGGACAGCCATGAGCAGTTCTTC.